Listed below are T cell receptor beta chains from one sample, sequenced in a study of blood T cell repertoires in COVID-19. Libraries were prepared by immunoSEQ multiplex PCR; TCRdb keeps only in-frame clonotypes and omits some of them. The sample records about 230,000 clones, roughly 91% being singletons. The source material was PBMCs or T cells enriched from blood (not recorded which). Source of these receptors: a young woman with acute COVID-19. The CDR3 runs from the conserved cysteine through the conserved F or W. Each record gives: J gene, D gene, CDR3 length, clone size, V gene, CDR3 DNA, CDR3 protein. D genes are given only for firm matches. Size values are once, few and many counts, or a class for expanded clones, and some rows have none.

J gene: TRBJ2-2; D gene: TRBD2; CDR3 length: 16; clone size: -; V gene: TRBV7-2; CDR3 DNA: TGTGCCAGCAGCCGGACTAGCGGGGGGTACACCGGGGAGCTGTTTTTT; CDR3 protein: CASSRTSGGYTGELFF
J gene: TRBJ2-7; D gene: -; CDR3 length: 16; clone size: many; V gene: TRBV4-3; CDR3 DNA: TGCGCCAGCAGCCAAGATTTTCCAGGGGCCCCCTACGAGCAGTACTTC; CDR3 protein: CASSQDFPGAPYEQYF
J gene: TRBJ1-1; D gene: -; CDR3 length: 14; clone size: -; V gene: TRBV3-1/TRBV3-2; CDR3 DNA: TGTGCCAGCAGCCTTGGGGCAATGAACACTGAAGCTTTCTTT; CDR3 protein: CASSLGAMNTEAFF
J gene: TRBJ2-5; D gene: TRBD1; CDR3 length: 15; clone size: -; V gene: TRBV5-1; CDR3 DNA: TGCGCCAGCAGCCTGGTGGCAGGGGGTAGCCAGACCCAGTACTTC; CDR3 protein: CASSLVAGGSQTQYF
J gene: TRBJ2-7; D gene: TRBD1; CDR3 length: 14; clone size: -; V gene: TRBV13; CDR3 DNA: TGTGCCAGCAGCTTGGCAGGGGGCTCCTACGAGCAGTACTTC; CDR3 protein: CASSLAGGSYEQYF
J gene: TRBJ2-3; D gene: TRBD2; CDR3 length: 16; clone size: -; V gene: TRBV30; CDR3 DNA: TGTGCCTGGAGTACCTCGCTAGCGGGGTACACAGATACGCAGTATTTT; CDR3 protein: CAWSTSLAGYTDTQYF
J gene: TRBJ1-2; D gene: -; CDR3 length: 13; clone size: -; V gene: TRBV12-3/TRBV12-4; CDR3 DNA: TGTGCCAGCAGCCACGCCCCCGGCGGGGGCTACACCTTC; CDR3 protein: CASSHAPGGGYTF
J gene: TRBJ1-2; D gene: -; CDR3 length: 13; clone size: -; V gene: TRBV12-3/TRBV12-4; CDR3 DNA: TGTGCCAGCAGTTTTGTCACCGGGTATGGCTACACCTTC; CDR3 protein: CASSFVTGYGYTF
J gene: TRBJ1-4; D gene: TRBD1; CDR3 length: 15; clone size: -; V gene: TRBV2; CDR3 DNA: TGTGCCAGCAGGGACAGGGGGGGAACTAATGAAAAACTGTTTTTT; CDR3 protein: CASRDRGGTNEKLFF
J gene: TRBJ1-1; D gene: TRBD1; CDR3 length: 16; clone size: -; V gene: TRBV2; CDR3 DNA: TGTGCCAGAGAGAGGGGATCCGGGACAGCAAACAGGGAAGCTTTCTTT; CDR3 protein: CARERGSGTANREAFF
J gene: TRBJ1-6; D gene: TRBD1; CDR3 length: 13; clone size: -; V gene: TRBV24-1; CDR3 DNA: TGTGCCACCAGTGACAGGGGGTCTTCACCCCTCCACTTT; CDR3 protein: CATSDRGSSPLHF
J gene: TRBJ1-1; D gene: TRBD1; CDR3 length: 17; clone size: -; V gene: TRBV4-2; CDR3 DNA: TGTGCCAGCAGTAAGTATCCGGGACAGGATATGTTTGCTGAAGCTTTCTTT; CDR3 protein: CASSKYPGQDMFAEAFF
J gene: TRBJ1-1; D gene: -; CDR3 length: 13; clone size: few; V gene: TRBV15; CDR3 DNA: TGTGCCACCAGCAGCGGGGGGGGCACTGAAGCTTTCTTT; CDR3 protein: CATSSGGGTEAFF
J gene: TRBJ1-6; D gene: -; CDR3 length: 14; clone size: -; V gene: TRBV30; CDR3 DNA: TGTGCCTGGAGTGACACAGGGAAAAATTCACCCCTCCACTTT; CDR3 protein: CAWSDTGKNSPLHF
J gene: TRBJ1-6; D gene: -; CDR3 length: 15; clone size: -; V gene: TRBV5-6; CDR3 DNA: TGTGCCAGCAGCTTGGTCAGGGGCTATAATTCACCCCTCCACTTT; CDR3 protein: CASSLVRGYNSPLHF
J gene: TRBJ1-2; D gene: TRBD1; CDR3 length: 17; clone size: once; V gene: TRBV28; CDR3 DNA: TGTGCCAGCAGTTCCGAAAAGGGTACAGGGGGCGGGTATGGCTACACCTTC; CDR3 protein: CASSSEKGTGGGYGYTF
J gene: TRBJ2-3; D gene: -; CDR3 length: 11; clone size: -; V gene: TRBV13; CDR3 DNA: TGTGCCAGCTCCGGTGTAGATACGCAGTATTTT; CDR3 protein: CASSGVDTQYF
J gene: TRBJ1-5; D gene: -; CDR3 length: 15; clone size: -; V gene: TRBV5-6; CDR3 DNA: TGTGCCAGCAGCTGGGGGGGGAGTAGCAATCAGCCCCAGCATTTT; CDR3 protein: CASSWGGSSNQPQHF
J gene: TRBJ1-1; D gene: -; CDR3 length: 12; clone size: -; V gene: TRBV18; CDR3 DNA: TGTGCCAGCTCACCGGGTTGGGACAAAGCTTTCTTT; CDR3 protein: CASSPGWDKAFF
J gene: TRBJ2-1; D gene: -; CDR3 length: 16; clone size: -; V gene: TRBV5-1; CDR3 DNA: TGCGCCAGCAGCTTGGTCCCCCTAGCAGGTCGAAATGAGCAGTTCTTC; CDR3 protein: CASSLVPLAGRNEQFF
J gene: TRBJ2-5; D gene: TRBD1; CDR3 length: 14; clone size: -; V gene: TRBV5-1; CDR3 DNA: TGCGCCAGCAGTTCAACAGGGGCGCAAGAGACCCAGTACTTC; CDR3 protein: CASSSTGAQETQYF
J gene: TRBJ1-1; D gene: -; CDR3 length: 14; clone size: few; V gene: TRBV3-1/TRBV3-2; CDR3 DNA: TGTGCCAGCAGCCCCTCGCCAGGGCGGAGTGAAGCTTTCTTT; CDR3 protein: CASSPSPGRSEAFF
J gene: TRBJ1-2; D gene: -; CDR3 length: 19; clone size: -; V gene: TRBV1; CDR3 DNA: TGCACCAGCAGCCAAGGTAAGCCGGGACAGGGGCCTCCTAACTATGGCTACACCTTC; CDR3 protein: CTSSQGKPGQGPPNYGYTF
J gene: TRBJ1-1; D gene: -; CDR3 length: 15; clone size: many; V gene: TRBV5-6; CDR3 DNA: TGTGCCAGCAGCTTGGGGGCGCGTTTGAACACTGAAGCTTTCTTT; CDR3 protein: CASSLGARLNTEAFF
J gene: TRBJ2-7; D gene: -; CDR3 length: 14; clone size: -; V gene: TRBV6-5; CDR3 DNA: TGTGCCAGCAGTTACTCCGCTTATAGCCACGAGCAGTACTTC; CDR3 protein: CASSYSAYSHEQYF
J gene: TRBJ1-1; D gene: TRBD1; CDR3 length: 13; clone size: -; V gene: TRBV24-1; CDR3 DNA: TGTGCCACCAGTGAGTCGACAGGGGCTGAAGCTTTCTTT; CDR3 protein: CATSESTGAEAFF
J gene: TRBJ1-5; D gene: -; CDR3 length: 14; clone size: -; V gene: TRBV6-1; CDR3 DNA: TGTGCCAGCAGTGAGGGCCGTAGCAATCAGCCCCAGCATTTT; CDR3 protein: CASSEGRSNQPQHF
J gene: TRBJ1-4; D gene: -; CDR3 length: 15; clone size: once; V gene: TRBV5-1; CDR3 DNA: TGCGCCAGCAGTCGCTGGGGAGGGGAGGGGGAAAAACTGTTTTTT; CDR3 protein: CASSRWGGEGEKLFF
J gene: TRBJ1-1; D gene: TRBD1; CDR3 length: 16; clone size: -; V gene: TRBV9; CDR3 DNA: TGTGCCAGCAGCGACCCGGACAGGGGGCATATCACTGAAGCTTTCTTT; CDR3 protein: CASSDPDRGHITEAFF
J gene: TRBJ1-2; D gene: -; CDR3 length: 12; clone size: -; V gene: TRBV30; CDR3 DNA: TGTGCCTGGTCGACAGTTTCCTATGGCTACACCTTC; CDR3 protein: CAWSTVSYGYTF
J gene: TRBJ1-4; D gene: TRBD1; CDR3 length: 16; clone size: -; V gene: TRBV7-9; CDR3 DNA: TGTGCCAGCAGCGCCGGAGGACAGGGTAGTGATGGAAAACTGTTTTTT; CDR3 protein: CASSAGGQGSDGKLFF
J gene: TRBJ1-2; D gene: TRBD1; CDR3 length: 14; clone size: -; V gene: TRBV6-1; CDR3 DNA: TGTGCCAGCAGTGAGGACAGGGTCGGCTATGGCTACACCTTC; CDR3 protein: CASSEDRVGYGYTF
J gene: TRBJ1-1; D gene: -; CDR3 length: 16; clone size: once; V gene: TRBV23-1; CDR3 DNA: TGCGCCAGCAGTCTAAGAGGACAGCACTGGAACACTGAAGCTTTCTTT; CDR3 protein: CASSLRGQHWNTEAFF
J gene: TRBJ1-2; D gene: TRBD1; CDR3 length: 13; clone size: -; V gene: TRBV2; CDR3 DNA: TGTGCCAGCAGTGAAGCCCCTAACAGGGGCAGGACCTTC; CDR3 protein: CASSEAPNRGRTF
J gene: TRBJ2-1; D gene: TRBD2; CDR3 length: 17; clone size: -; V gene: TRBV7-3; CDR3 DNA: TGTGCCAGCAGCTTAACGCCTAGCGGGGGCCACCACAATGAGCAGTTCTTC; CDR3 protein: CASSLTPSGGHHNEQFF
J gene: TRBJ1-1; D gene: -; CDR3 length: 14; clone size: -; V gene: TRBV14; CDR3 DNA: TGTGCCAGCAGCCAAGATACAGGAGATATTGAAGCTTTCTTT; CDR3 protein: CASSQDTGDIEAFF